Listed below are T cell receptor beta chains from one sample, sequenced in a study of radiation and T cells in renal cell carcinoma. TCRdb's table, derived via immunoSEQ multiplex PCR, lists solely in-frame clones and lacks some. The sample lists approximately 150,000 clones, around 88% occurring once. The sequences come from blood, collected from a patient whose treatment included radiotherapy and nephrectomy. These receptors were taken from a woman aged 45-65 years with renal cell carcinoma. Each CDR3 is given with its conserved first and last residue. The order of the fields is CDR3 protein, V gene, CDR3 length.

CASSPEQGRLGLSSYEQYF TRBV4-1 19
CASISVAGNTGELFF TRBV28 15
CATRARPSSGNTIYF TRBV6-5 15
CASSITGPPGEAFF TRBV19 14
CASSLAWQNLHHEQYF TRBV7-2 16
CASSLLPTTYGYTF TRBV13 14
CSATHSYEQYF TRBV20-1 11
CASSLGQVYEQYF TRBV11-2 13
CASRPAGGTETQYF TRBV6-5 14
CASSPETYEQYF TRBV18 12
CASSLWGQPQHF TRBV7-9 12
CASSLDGGSGANVLTF TRBV7-2 16
CATRTGGPGELFF TRBV28 13
CASSWDRDGYGYTF TRBV5-1 14
CASSRSGQGQSGELFF TRBV7-9 16
CASSFNNRNYEQYF TRBV5-5 14